A selection of T cell receptor beta chains follows, all from one sample in a study of shared clonotypes between healthy human individuals. Assay used: immunoSEQ multiplex PCR; TCRdb lists only in-frame clones, some missing. The sample lists some 2,500,000 clones, approximately 94% occurring once. Material: naive CD4+ T cells from PBMCs. The receptors shown here come from a man in his late teens or twenties in good health. Some clones in this sample may be carry-over from other donors' samples. The CDR3 runs from the conserved cysteine through the conserved F or W. A D gene is named only where the DNA matches it firmly. Size is stated for part of the rows, as once, few or many counts, or as a class when the clone is expanded.

d_call,clone_size,j_call,v_call,cdr3_aa,cdr3_nt
-,-,TRBJ2-7,TRBV9,CASSVGAGTRYEQYF,TGTGCCAGCAGCGTAGGGGCAGGTACCCGCTACGAGCAGTACTTC
-,once,TRBJ1-6,TRBV5-1,CASSLSSDYNSPLHF,TGCGCCAGCAGCTTGTCTTCAGATTATAATTCACCCCTCCACTTT
-,-,TRBJ1-2,TRBV29-1,CSVDGSPSNYGYTF,TGCAGCGTTGATGGGAGCCCCTCTAACTATGGCTACACCTTC
-,-,TRBJ1-2,TRBV28,CASSFPPGERNNYGYTF,TGTGCCAGCAGTTTTCCCCCCGGAGAACGGAATAACTATGGCTACACCTTC
-,-,TRBJ1-1,TRBV28,CASSFRGPGRSTEAFF,TGTGCCAGCAGTTTCCGCGGACCCGGCCGGAGCACTGAAGCTTTCTTT
-,once,TRBJ1-4,TRBV28,CASSLAGSMGEKLFF,TGTGCCAGCAGCCTTGCGGGAAGTATGGGGGAAAAACTGTTTTTT
TRBD2,-,TRBJ2-5,TRBV7-9,CASRSGLAGQETQYF,TGTGCCAGCAGATCGGGACTAGCGGGGCAAGAGACCCAGTACTTC
-,-,TRBJ1-4,TRBV5-1,CASSFTGRFGEKLFF,TGCGCCAGCAGCTTTACGGGGCGCTTTGGCGAAAAACTGTTTTTT
-,-,TRBJ1-2,TRBV28,CASSLGGGNYGYTF,TGTGCCAGCAGTTTAGGGGGGGGCAACTATGGCTACACCTTC
-,-,TRBJ2-6,TRBV4-1,CASSQGGLGVSGANVLTF,TGCGCCAGCAGCCAAGGGGGCTTGGGCGTCTCTGGGGCCAACGTCCTGACTTTC
TRBD1,-,TRBJ1-4,TRBV19,CASRLGQGTEKLFF,TGTGCCAGTAGGTTGGGACAGGGGACTGAAAAACTGTTTTTT
TRBD2,-,TRBJ2-1,TRBV2,CASQRENPNEQFF,TGTGCCAGCCAGCGGGAGAACCCCAATGAGCAGTTCTTC
-,-,TRBJ2-7,TRBV5-1,CASSLEQRSEQYF,TGCGCCAGCAGCTTGGAGCAGAGATCCGAGCAGTACTTC
-,-,TRBJ1-2,TRBV5-1,CASSGMGTSAGTF,TGCGCCAGCAGCGGGATGGGGACCTCCGCGGGCACCTTC
TRBD1,-,TRBJ1-3,TRBV6-5,CASSPDRSSGNTIYF,TGTGCCAGCAGTCCGGACAGGAGTTCCGGAAACACCATATATTTT
-,-,TRBJ1-5,TRBV19,CASSRDEVQPQHF,TGTGCCAGTAGTAGAGATGAGGTCCAGCCCCAGCATTTT
-,-,TRBJ2-5,TRBV14,CASSLSGGETQYF,TGTGCCAGCAGCCTGAGTGGTGGGGAGACCCAGTACTTC
-,-,TRBJ2-7,TRBV18,CASSPQGLSYEQYF,TGTGCCAGCTCACCACAGGGACTCTCCTACGAGCAGTACTTC
-,few,TRBJ1-2,TRBV6-6,CASSPRNTAGPGYTF,TGTGCCAGCAGCCCCAGGAACACCGCAGGCCCTGGCTACACCTTC
-,-,TRBJ2-3,TRBV10-3,CAISESKEGTDTQYF,TGTGCCATCAGTGAGTCAAAGGAGGGGACAGATACGCAGTATTTT
-,-,TRBJ1-3,TRBV27,CASSPLGRGGNTIYF,TGTGCCAGCAGCCCCTTAGGAAGGGGGGGAAACACCATATATTTT
TRBD1,-,TRBJ2-2,TRBV6-6,CATRDRGRHVTGELFF,TGTGCCACCCGGGACAGGGGGCGACATGTGACCGGGGAGCTGTTTTTT
-,-,TRBJ2-2,TRBV7-3,CASSLNGRLNTGELFF,TGTGCCAGCAGCTTAAACGGCAGGCTGAACACCGGGGAGCTGTTTTTT
TRBD2,-,TRBJ2-1,TRBV11-2,CASSPTSGYYNEQFF,TGTGCCAGCAGCCCGACTAGCGGGTACTACAATGAGCAGTTCTTC
-,-,TRBJ2-3,TRBV7-2,CASSPGYTQYF,TGTGCCAGCAGCCCGGGATATACGCAGTATTTT
TRBD2,once,TRBJ2-2,TRBV9,CASSTDRSGGTSGIRELFF,TGTGCCAGCAGCACAGACAGGTCGGGGGGAACTAGCGGAATCCGGGAGCTGTTTTTT
-,-,TRBJ1-2,TRBV10-2,CASSAPTPNYGYTF,TGCGCCAGCAGTGCTCCTACCCCTAACTATGGCTACACCTTC